This T cell receptor (beta chain) was recorded in a study of T cell responses to AZD1222 COVID-19 vaccine. About this clone: The antigen is undetermined.

V was pared by 5 bases and J by 3 bases, with 2 bases of the junction left unmatched. Germline V gives CDR1 MNHEY, CDR2 SVGAGI. This CDR3 has 14 amino acids. Study-level points and caveats: The span of vaccine-associated CD4 TCRs extended across spike, with dominance at 160-218 and 743-854. Reports say nearly half of spike-specific TCRs go after unmutated variant regions. Baseline seropositives among AZD1222 recipients totaled only 5 or 6. Increased Spike-specific TCR breadth and depth were observed after two AZD1222 doses.

TCRdb keeps only in-frame clones here, not all; method: immunoSEQ multiplex PCR. The data hold approximately 190,000 clones, with approximately 87% observed a single time. The TCR originated in an adult in good health. The chain recombines TRBV6-5 with TRBJ2-5; 11 bases are a match to TRBD2. Source: peripheral blood, taken on day 0 of MenACWY control vaccination. The CDR3 DNA follows: TGTGCCAGCAGTAAGACTAGCGGGAAAGAGACCCAGTACTTC. It translates to CASSKTSGKETQYF.